This TCR beta chain emerged from a study of shared clonotypes between healthy human individuals. Background on the study: CD4 naive and memory got three plates each, CD8 naive two, CD8 memory one.

CDR3 length equals 16 residues. The germline V gene encodes CDR1 LNHNV and CDR2 YYDKDF (reference sequence). Germline trimming cut 6 bases from V and 2 bases from J; bases unmatched to any gene: 7. This clone was seen once. Researchers divided each subset's genomic DNA evenly across several immunoSEQ plates. The method was immunoSEQ multiplex PCR; TCRdb's version includes in-frame clones alone and lacks a portion of them. The sample lists some 2.1 million clones; 80% to 95% were seen once. Naive CD8 populations comprised CD45RO-negative cells positively selected for CCR7, excluding terminally differentiated effector memory CD45RA+ cells.

The chain employs TRBV15 and TRBJ2-2; 9 bases fit TRBD1. The sequence was obtained from a man aged 18 to 30 in good health. Some clones in this sample may be carry-over from other donors' samples. The sequencing input was naive CD8+ T cells from PBMCs. The CDR3 loop is CATSFRTGVNTGELFF. In DNA, the CDR3 is TGTGCCACCAGTTTTAGGACAGGGGTCAACACCGGGGAGCTGTTTTTT.